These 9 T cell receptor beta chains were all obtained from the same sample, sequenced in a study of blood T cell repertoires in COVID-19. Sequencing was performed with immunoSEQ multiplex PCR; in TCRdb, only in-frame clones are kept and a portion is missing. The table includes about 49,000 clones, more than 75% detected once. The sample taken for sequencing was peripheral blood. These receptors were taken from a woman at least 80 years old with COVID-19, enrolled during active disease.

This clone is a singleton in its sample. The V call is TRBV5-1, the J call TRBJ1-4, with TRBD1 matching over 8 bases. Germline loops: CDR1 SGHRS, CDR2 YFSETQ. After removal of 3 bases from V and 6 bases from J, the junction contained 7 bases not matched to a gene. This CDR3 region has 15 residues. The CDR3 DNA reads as TGCGCCAGCAGCTCCGGGACAGGTCGAGATGAAAAACTGTTTTTT. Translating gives CASSSGTGRDEKLFF.

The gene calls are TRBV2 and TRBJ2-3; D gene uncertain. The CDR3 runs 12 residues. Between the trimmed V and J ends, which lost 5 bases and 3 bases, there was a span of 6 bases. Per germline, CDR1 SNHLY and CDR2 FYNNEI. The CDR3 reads CASSLRTDTQYF. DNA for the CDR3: TGTGCCAGCAGTTTGAGGACAGATACGCAGTATTTT.

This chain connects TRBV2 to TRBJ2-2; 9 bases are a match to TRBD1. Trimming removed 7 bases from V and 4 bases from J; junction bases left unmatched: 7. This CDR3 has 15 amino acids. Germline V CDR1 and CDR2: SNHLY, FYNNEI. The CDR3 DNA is TGTGCCAGCATTCCACAGGGGGCAGGCACCGGGGAGCTGTTTTTT. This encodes CASIPQGAGTGELFF.

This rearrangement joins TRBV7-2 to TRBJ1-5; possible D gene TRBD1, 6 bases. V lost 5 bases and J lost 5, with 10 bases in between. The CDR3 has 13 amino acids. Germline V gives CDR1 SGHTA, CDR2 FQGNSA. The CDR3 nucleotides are TGTGCCAGCAGCCCGGACAGTTATCAGCCCCAGCATTTT. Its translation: CASSPDSYQPQHF.

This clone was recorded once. The DNA for the CDR3 is TGTGCCAGCAGCTCCCCCGCCGGGGGAAGGGGTGAAAAACTGTTTTTT. Protein product: CASSSPAGGRGEKLFF. The chain joins TRBV7-9 to TRBJ1-4; weak D call: TRBD1 (5 bases). Germline V gives CDR1 SEHNR, CDR2 FQNEAQ (reference sequence). CDR3 size: 16 residues. Trimming removed 4 bases at V and 7 bases at J, with 19 bases between.

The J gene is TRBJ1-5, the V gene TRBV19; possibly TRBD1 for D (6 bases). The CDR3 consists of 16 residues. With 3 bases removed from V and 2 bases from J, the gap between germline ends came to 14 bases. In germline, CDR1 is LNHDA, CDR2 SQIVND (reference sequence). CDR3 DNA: TGTGCCAGTAGTATGGGCAGGGGTAAGGGCAATCAGCCCCAGCATTTT. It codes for CASSMGRGKGNQPQHF.

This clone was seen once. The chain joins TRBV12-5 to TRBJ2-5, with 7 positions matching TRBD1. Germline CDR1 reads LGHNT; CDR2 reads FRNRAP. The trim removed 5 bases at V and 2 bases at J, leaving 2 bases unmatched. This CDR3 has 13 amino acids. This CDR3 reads CASGLGQQETQYF. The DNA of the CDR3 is TGTGCTAGTGGTCTGGGACAGCAAGAGACCCAGTACTTC.

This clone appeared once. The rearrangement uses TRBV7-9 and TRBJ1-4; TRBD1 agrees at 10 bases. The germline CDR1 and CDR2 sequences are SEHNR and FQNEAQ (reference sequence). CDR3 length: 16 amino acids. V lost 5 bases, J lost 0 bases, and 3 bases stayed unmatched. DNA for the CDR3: TGTGCCAGCAGCCGACAGGGGGCCGCAACTAATGAAAAACTGTTTTTT. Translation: CASSRQGAATNEKLFF.

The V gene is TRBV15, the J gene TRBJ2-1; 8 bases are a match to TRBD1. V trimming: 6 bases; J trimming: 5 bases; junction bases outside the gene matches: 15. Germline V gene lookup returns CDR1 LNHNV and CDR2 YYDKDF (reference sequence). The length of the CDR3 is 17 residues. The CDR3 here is CATRRYRTWTGNNEQFF. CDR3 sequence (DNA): TGTGCCACCAGAAGATACCGGACCTGGACAGGGAACAATGAGCAGTTCTTC.